Listed below are T cell receptor beta chains from one sample, sequenced in a study of graft-versus-host responses after intestinal transplantation. Their antigens are not known. Using immunoSEQ multiplex PCR, the repertoire was profiled, and TCRdb retains in-frame clones only, with some absent. The table shows roughly 89,000 clones, with around 92% occurring only once. This sample comprised unstimulated CD4+ T cells sorted from spleen or lymph node cells, obtained before intestinal transplant. The origin of the receptors is a human donor who received an intestinal transplant. CDR3s include the opening cysteine and the closing phenylalanine or tryptophan. The order of the fields is J gene, V gene, D gene, clone size, CDR3 DNA, CDR3 protein. The D gene is left open where the match is weak. Size is stated for part of the rows, as once, few or many counts, or as a class when the clone is expanded.

J: TRBJ2-1; V: TRBV10-3; D: TRBD2; size: -; DNA: TGTGCCATCAGCCGACTAGCGGGGGGGCTCAATGAGCAGTTCTTC; CDR3: CAISRLAGGLNEQFF
J: TRBJ1-2; V: TRBV28; D: -; size: -; DNA: TGTGCCAGCAGTTTATTCGGGTATGGCTACACCTTC; CDR3: CASSLFGYGYTF
J: TRBJ1-2; V: TRBV10-3; D: -; size: -; DNA: TGTGCCATCAGTGAAGGGGGACTATATGGCTACACCTTC; CDR3: CAISEGGLYGYTF
J: TRBJ1-5; V: TRBV10-2; D: TRBD1; size: -; DNA: TGCGCCAGCAGTGAGAGATCACCAGGGGGGCAGCCCCAGCATTTT; CDR3: CASSERSPGGQPQHF
J: TRBJ2-3; V: TRBV7-2; D: -; size: once; DNA: TGTGCCAGCAGCTTACGAACAGGGCGCACAGATACGCAGTATTTT; CDR3: CASSLRTGRTDTQYF
J: TRBJ2-7; V: TRBV18; D: TRBD2; size: -; DNA: TGTGCCAGCTCACCCGCTAAACCGGGACTAGCACCACACTACGAGCAGTACTTC; CDR3: CASSPAKPGLAPHYEQYF
J: TRBJ2-3; V: TRBV7-8; D: TRBD2; size: -; DNA: TGTGCCAGCACGGGGGGGGGCACAGATACGCAGTATTTT; CDR3: CASTGGGTDTQYF
J: TRBJ1-2; V: TRBV10-3; D: -; size: -; DNA: TGTGCCATCAGTGAGTCGAAACTAGGGGGTGGCTACACCTTC; CDR3: CAISESKLGGGYTF
J: TRBJ2-2; V: TRBV30; D: -; size: -; DNA: TGTGCCTGTTCTCAGGTCACCGGGGAGCTGTTTTTT; CDR3: CACSQVTGELFF
J: TRBJ2-7; V: TRBV27; D: TRBD2; size: -; DNA: TGTGCCAGCCAGCAATCCCACCGGGGGGGGCCGACCTACGAGCAGTACTTC; CDR3: CASQQSHRGGPTYEQYF